This TCR beta chain was identified during a study of CD8 T cells in Susac syndrome. Study-level results: Regarding the TCR sequencing and HLA analysis, the study admitted that a relatively small number of individuals were involved.

In the case of this clonotype: Its antigen is still unknown.

The CDR3 is 16 amino acids. Between the trimmed V and J ends, which lost 0 bases and 5 bases, there was a span of 17 bases. The germline gives CDR1 LGHNA, CDR2 YSLEER. The RNA, roughly 0.5 to 1 ug, was put through reverse transcription using random hexamers. MiXCR was run by TCRdb on the immunoSEQ multiplex PCR reads, yielding one entry per CDR3 protein. The sample includes tens of thousands of distinct CDR3 sequences, around nine tenths of them seen just once. This TCR was recovered from a human donor with multiple sclerosis. V usage is TRBV4-3 and J usage is TRBJ2-7; weak D call: TRBD1 (5 bases). Sample: CD8+ T cells from PBMCs. The CDR3 loop reads CASSQDPDTALDEQYF. DNA for the CDR3: TGCGCCAGCAGCCAAGATCCGGACACAGCCCTTGACGAGCAGTACTTC.